Here is one T cell receptor beta chain with its context. The germline V gene has CDR1 SNHLY and CDR2 FYNNEI. Trimming at V came to 2 bases and at J to 5 bases, leaving 6 bases not matched to a gene. This CDR3 region has 15 residues. The sample originates from a study of spatial heterogeneity in lung cancer. TCRdb called the 5' RACE reads again in MiXCR, with one record for every CDR3 protein. This sample has approximately 110,000 distinct CDR3 sequences, with about a tenth found just once. Time point reported: blood at routine non-recurrence follow-up after resection. The material sequenced was PBMCs, taken at follow-up. This sequence was found in a female donor with early-stage non-small cell lung cancer. The chain recombines TRBV2 with TRBJ2-7; TRBD2 matches at 10 bases. The CDR3 loop reads CASSEMVAGGNEQYF. CDR3 bases: TGTGCCAGCAGTGAAATGGTAGCGGGAGGAAACGAGCAGTACTTC.